Listed here are 30 T cell receptor beta chains from one sample, sequenced in a study of blood T cells in healthy people across ages. Then a second PCR, running about 7 to 11 cycles, was carried out with a sample-barcoded 5' primer and a J-beta primer mix. In TCRdb, the 5' RACE reads were re-called with MiXCR into one record per CDR3 protein. The data show about 800,000 distinct CDR3 sequences, with around 25% seen just once and more than 3% held by the top ten. Separately, the same data were catalogued under a study of T cells of mothers and their children.

The sample taken for sequencing was blood. The receptor set was obtained from a boy aged 5-17 years in good health.

The chain joins TRBV10-3 to TRBJ2-2, with a weak D call TRBD1 (5 bases). Trimming left V 10 bases short and J 2 bases short, with 8 bases between. The germline V gene encodes CDR1 ENHRY and CDR2 SYGVKD. This CDR3 has 12 residues. CDR3 region: CATQGNTGELFF. In DNA form, the CDR3 reads TGTGCCACCCAGGGTAACACCGGGGAGCTGTTTTTT.

The J gene is TRBJ2-5, the V gene TRBV19, with D possibly TRBD2 on 5 matching bases. Trimming removed 3 bases at V and 3 bases at J, with 14 bases between. Germline CDR1 and CDR2: LNHDA and SQIVND (reference sequence). The CDR3 is 15 amino acids. CDR3 in amino acids: CASSIGSGREETQYF. The CDR3, as DNA: TGTGCCAGTAGTATTGGGAGCGGCAGAGAAGAGACCCAGTACTTC.

The rearrangement joins TRBV29-1 to TRBJ2-7; D unclear. The CDR3 contains 11 residues. With 3 bases removed from V and 3 bases from J, the gap between germline ends came to 6 bases. Germline V gene sequence: CDR1 SQVTM, CDR2 ANQGSEA. The CDR3 nucleotides read TGCAGCGTTGAGGTCCTCTACGAGCAGTACTTC. Translated: CSVEVLYEQYF.

V gene TRBV11-2 combines with J gene TRBJ2-7; a weak D match, TRBD1 (6 bases). V lost 5 bases and J 2 bases, leaving 16 bases between the germline ends. Germline values: CDR1 SGHAT, CDR2 FQNNGV. This CDR3 spans 15 amino acids. As DNA, the CDR3 is TGTGCCAGCAGCCCCAGGACAGAGACAGCCTACGAGCAGTACTTC. It encodes CASSPRTETAYEQYF. The full variable domain, its missing parts supplied by reference TRBV11-2 and TRBJ2-7, is EAGVAQSPRYKIIEKRQSVAFWCNPISGHATLYWYQQILGQGPKLLIQFQNNGVVDDSQLPKDRFSAERLKGVDSTLKIQPAKLEDSAVYLCASSPRTETAYEQYFGPGTRLTVT.

The chain recombines TRBV5-1 with TRBJ2-7; D is uncertain. Germline CDR1 reads SGHRS; CDR2 reads YFSETQ. The CDR3 length is 14 residues. V gave up 0 bases and J gave up 5 bases, with 12 bases separating them. DNA of the CDR3: TGCGCCAGCAGCTTGGAGGGCTTGAGGAACGAGCAGTACTTC. Encoded protein: CASSLEGLRNEQYF.

The table lists this clonotype with a few counts. The junction does not match germline at one end; this may be a read error. The rearrangement links TRBV5-1 to TRBJ2-5; D remains ambiguous. With the DNA end fitting TRBJ2-7 better, the J assignment may be wrong. CDR1 and CDR2 (germline): SGHRS, YFSETQ. This CDR3 is 16 amino acids long. In DNA form, the CDR3 reads TGCGCCAGCAGGTTGGATACTAACGGGTACTCCTACGAGCAGTACTTC. This codes for CASRLDTNGYSYEQYF.

The gene calls are TRBV10-3 and TRBJ2-1; 10 bases align to TRBD2. The CDR3 is made up of 15 amino acids. Germline V gene sequence: CDR1 ENHRY, CDR2 SYGVKD. The J segment lost 6 bases and the V segment lost 4 bases, leaving 6 bases of the junction unmatched. The CDR3, as DNA: TGTGCCATCAGTGGTCTAGCGGGAGTTACCAATGAGCAGTTCTTC. This translates into CAISGLAGVTNEQFF.

The chain uses TRBV28 and TRBJ2-4; TRBD2 matches at 7 bases. The CDR3 has 16 amino acids. Germline-derived CDR1 and CDR2 are MDHEN and SYDVKM. Germline trimming cut 3 bases from V and 1 base from J; bases unmatched to any gene: 6. CDR3 in DNA: TGTGCCAGCAGTTTCGGCGGGAGTCGGGCCAAAAACATTCAGTACTTC. Translated, it gives CASSFGGSRAKNIQYF.

This chain connects TRBV29-1 to TRBJ1-1, with 12 bases matching TRBD1. Trimming at V came to 7 bases and at J to 11 bases, leaving 8 bases not matched to a gene. In germline, CDR1 is SQVTM, CDR2 ANQGSEA. The CDR3 has 12 residues. This chain's CDR3 is CSAGGQGAMAFF. CDR3 nucleotide sequence: TGCAGCGCCGGGGGACAGGGGGCAATGGCTTTCTTT.

The V and J genes are TRBV12-3 or TRBV12-4 and TRBJ2-5, with D maybe TRBD1 (6 bases). This CDR3 has 14 amino acids. V gave up 7 bases and J gave up 2 bases, with 14 bases separating them. The CDR3 coding sequence is TGTGCCAGCAAATCACAGGGCGGGCAAGAGACCCAGTACTTC. Translating it yields CASKSQGGQETQYF.

This clonotype was observed a few times. V and J are TRBV7-9 and TRBJ1-4; 7 bases align to TRBD1. The ends lost 5 bases at V and 3 bases at J; junction bases unmatched: 6. Germline V gene sequence: CDR1 SEHNR, CDR2 FQNEAQ (reference sequence). The CDR3 spans 15 residues. The CDR3 nucleotides are TGTGCCAGCAGCCAACAGGGGACCCCTAATGAAAAACTGTTTTTT. It specifies CASSQQGTPNEKLFF.

V and J are TRBV7-9 and TRBJ2-5; 8 nucleotides agree with TRBD2. The CDR3 is 12 amino acids. Germline V CDR1 and CDR2: SEHNR, FQNEAQ (reference sequence). Trimming at V came to 7 bases and at J to 5 bases, leaving 3 bases not matched to a gene. The CDR3 spells CASTGLGETQYF. As DNA, the CDR3 is TGTGCCAGCACGGGACTAGGGGAGACCCAGTACTTC.

This clonotype turned up a few times. V and J are TRBV24-1 and TRBJ1-1; the D is unclear. This CDR3 has 12 residues. V shed 4 bases and J shed 3 bases, with 5 bases lying between them. The germline CDR1 and CDR2 sequences are KGHDR and SFDVKD. Here the CDR3 DNA reads TGTGCCACCAGTGAGACGGACACTGAAGCTTTCTTT. Residues: CATSETDTEAFF.

CDR3 nucleotides: TGTGCCAGCAGAGGGGGTGCAGAAGATACGCAGTATTTT. It is translated as CASRGGAEDTQYF. The chain is built from TRBV6-2 or TRBV6-3 and TRBJ2-3; perhaps TRBD1 as D (6 bases). The germline V and J ends were trimmed by 6 bases and 5 bases, with 12 bases remaining between them. This CDR3 has 13 residues. Germline lookup yields CDR1 MNHEY and CDR2 SVGEGT.

This clonotype was counted between two and nine times. The chain couples TRBV9 to TRBJ2-7, with D unresolved. Trimming pared 0 bases from V and 6 bases from J, leaving 13 bases between. CDR3 length: 14 amino acids. Germline V gene sequence: CDR1 SGDLS, CDR2 YYNGEE. Written as DNA, the CDR3 is TGTGCCAGCAGCGTAGCTCTCGGTACCAGCGAGCAGTACTTC. It yields the protein CASSVALGTSEQYF.

This chain links TRBV11-2 with TRBJ2-5, with TRBD2 matching 8 bases. This CDR3 has 14 residues. V lost 8 bases and J lost 4; bases outside the gene matches: 9. Germline lookup yields CDR1 SGHAT and CDR2 FQNNGV. The CDR3 sequence: CASGYGGAAETQYF. CDR3 DNA sequence: TGTGCCAGCGGCTACGGGGGGGCCGCAGAGACCCAGTACTTC.

The chain employs TRBV5-1 and TRBJ2-7; 8 bases are shared with TRBD1. There are 14 residues in the CDR3. CDR1 is SGHRS, CDR2 YFSETQ, per germline. Trimming cost V 0 bases and J 5 bases; bases outside gene matches: 4. This chain's CDR3 is CASSLAGGGNEQYF. CDR3 DNA sequence: TGCGCCAGCAGCTTGGCAGGGGGCGGGAACGAGCAGTACTTC.

The chain has TRBV9 and TRBJ2-7, with D tentatively TRBD2 (6 bases). The germline gives CDR1 SGDLS, CDR2 YYNGEE. Trimming stripped 3 bases from V and 5 bases from J, with 15 bases between. The CDR3 is 14 amino acids. CDR3 amino acids: CASSDGSASHEQYF. The CDR3 DNA follows: TGTGCCAGCAGCGACGGGAGTGCATCCCACGAGCAGTACTTC.

This chain connects TRBV5-1 to TRBJ2-5; weak D call: TRBD1 (5 bases). The CDR3 is 14 residues long. Between the trimmed V and J ends, which lost 0 bases and 4 bases, there was a span of 10 bases. Germline V gene data show CDR1 as SGHRS and CDR2 as YFSETQ. The CDR3 loop reads CASSLAGLTETQYF. The DNA for the CDR3 is TGCGCCAGCAGCTTGGCAGGGTTGACAGAGACCCAGTACTTC.

This clonotype has more than one count but fewer than ten. The CDR3 region has the DNA TGCGCCAGCAGCTCTAAAACAGGCACAGATACGCAGTATTTT. This translates into CASSSKTGTDTQYF. V is TRBV5-1 and J is TRBJ2-3; D remains unclear. In germline, CDR1 is SGHRS, CDR2 YFSETQ. The CDR3 length is 14 residues. V dropped 3 bases and J dropped 1 base, with 9 bases sitting between them.

This clonotype was seen a handful of times. This sequence joins TRBV24-1 and TRBJ2-1; 11 bases match TRBD2. The V gene's germline CDR1 is KGHDR and CDR2 SFDVKD. Trimming removed 9 bases from V and 6 bases from J; junction bases left unmatched: 12. The CDR3 length is 16 residues. The DNA for the CDR3 is TGTGCCACCCAAAGCCTAAAAGGGACTAGCGGCAATGAGCAGTTCTTC. This translates into CATQSLKGTSGNEQFF.

This clonotype was observed at least ten times. The CDR3 loop is CASRRTGGNYGYTF. The CDR3 nucleotides are TGTGCCAGCAGAAGGACAGGGGGGAACTATGGCTACACCTTC. The chain combines TRBV28 with TRBJ1-2; TRBD1 agrees at 10 bases. The CDR3 runs to 14 residues. Unmatched junction bases numbered 3, after V lost 6 bases and J lost 2 bases. Per the germline V gene, CDR1 is MDHEN and CDR2 is SYDVKM.

This clonotype was seen a handful of times. This sequence joins TRBV29-1 and TRBJ2-7; 7 bases align to TRBD1. The J call may be faulty, since TRBJ2-5 better matches the DNA end. There are 14 residues in the CDR3. Germline V gene lookup returns CDR1 SQVTM and CDR2 ANQGSEA. DNA of the CDR3: TGCAGCGTCCGCCTTACAGGGGTCCTAGAGACCCAGTACTTC. Amino acids: CSVRLTGVLETQYF.

The J gene is TRBJ2-7, the V gene TRBV29-1, with 9 bases identical to TRBD1. The germline gives CDR1 SQVTM, CDR2 ANQGSEA. The V and J ends lost 5 bases and 3 bases, in that order; junction bases with no gene match: 2. The CDR3 sequence is 12 residues long. The CDR3: CSVTDRGYEQYF. CDR3 nucleotide sequence: TGCAGCGTTACGGACAGGGGCTACGAGCAGTACTTC.

Here the CDR3 DNA reads TGCAGCGCCGGGTGGGCAGGCGCCCGCGATGGCTACACCTTC. Amino acid sequence: CSAGWAGARDGYTF. V and J are TRBV29-1 and TRBJ1-2; D not resolved. Germline assignment: CDR1 SQVTM and CDR2 ANQGSEA. The CDR3 length is 14 residues. Trimming removed 7 bases at V and 6 bases at J, with 21 bases between.

This chain uses TRBV29-1 with TRBJ2-1; TRBD2 aligns across 7 bases. The CDR3 is 15 residues long. The ends lost 1 base at V and 3 bases at J; junction bases unmatched: 6. Germline values: CDR1 SQVTM, CDR2 ANQGSEA. The DNA for the CDR3 is TGCAGCGTTGAAGGGCCTGGCGGGAGCTACAATGAGCAGTTCTTC. Translated: CSVEGPGGSYNEQFF.

This clonotype was recorded only once. The J gene is TRBJ2-7, the V gene TRBV4-3, with D tentatively TRBD2 (6 bases). The CDR3 runs to 16 residues. V shed 0 bases and J shed 4 bases, with 16 bases lying between them. Per the germline V gene, CDR1 is LGHNA and CDR2 is YSLEER. CDR3 loop: CASSQDLSGVGYEQYF. The CDR3 DNA reads TGCGCCAGCAGCCAAGATCTATCGGGGGTTGGGTACGAGCAGTACTTC.

The chain combines TRBV7-3 with TRBJ2-1; 8 bases align to TRBD2. This CDR3 spans 14 amino acids. Unmatched junction bases numbered 4, after V lost 3 bases and J lost 6 bases. The germline gives CDR1 SGHTA, CDR2 FQGTGA. This CDR3 is CASSFGTSLNEQFF. In nucleotides, the CDR3 is TGTGCCAGCAGCTTTGGGACTAGTCTCAATGAGCAGTTCTTC.

This clonotype appeared once. V is TRBV29-1 and J is TRBJ1-1; D remains ambiguous. The V end lost 7 bases, the J end lost 1 base, and 13 bases lay between the germline ends. Germline-derived CDR1 and CDR2 are SQVTM and ANQGSEA. The length of the CDR3 is 13 residues. The chain's CDR3 is CSGGPGRNTEAFF. CDR3 bases: TGCAGCGGCGGCCCGGGGAGGAACACTGAAGCTTTCTTT.

There are a few counts of this clonotype. This chain joins TRBV6-1 and TRBJ1-4, with TRBD1 matching over 9 bases. The CDR3 is made up of 14 amino acids. J lost 7 bases, V lost 6 bases, and 6 bases had no gene match. CDR1 is MNHNS and CDR2 is SASEGT in the germline V gene. Written as DNA, the CDR3 is TGTGCCAGCAGGATGGGACAGGGTGGTGAAAAACTGTTTTTT. As protein: CASRMGQGGEKLFF.